Listed here are 5 T cell receptor beta chains from one sample, sequenced in a study of cytomegalovirus exposure and HLA in healthy donors. The PCR employed 60 Vbeta primers together with 13 Jbeta primers. TCRdb's table, derived via immunoSEQ multiplex PCR, lists solely in-frame clones and lacks some. Here the sample spans about 130,000 clones, roughly four fifths being singletons. Sequenced: PBMCs. The source is a male donor in good health and CMV-seropositive.

The chain links TRBV19 to TRBJ2-1; 9 bases agree with TRBD1. CDR3 length: 14 residues. Germline lookup yields CDR1 LNHDA and CDR2 SQIVND (reference sequence). J was trimmed by 3 bases and V by 6 bases; bases with no gene match: 3. The CDR3 nucleotides are TGTGCCAGTAGGATGACAGGGGGCTACAATGAGCAGTTCTTC. Its protein is CASRMTGGYNEQFF. Full variable domain (remainder filled in from reference TRBV19 and TRBJ2-1): DGGITQSPKYLFRKEGQNVTLSCEQNLNHDAMYWYRQDPGQGLRLIYYSQIVNDFQKGDIAEGYSVSREKKESFPLTVTSAQKNPTAFYLCASRMTGGYNEQFFGPGTRLTVL.

V is TRBV5-4 and J is TRBJ2-3; 7 nucleotides match TRBD2. V lost 6 bases and J lost 2; bases outside the gene matches: 12. The CDR3 sequence is 16 residues long. The germline gives CDR1 SGHNT, CDR2 YYREEE (reference sequence). In DNA, the CDR3 is TGTGCCAGCACCACGGCCCGCGGGAGCTACACAGATACGCAGTATTTT. Its protein is CASTTARGSYTDTQYF.

The chain recombines TRBV5-1 with TRBJ2-5, with TRBD2 identical over 9 bases. From germline, CDR1 is SGHRS and CDR2 YFSETQ. The CDR3 spans 15 residues. V lost 0 bases and J lost 7; bases outside the gene matches: 7. CDR3 amino acids: CASSLGPSGIGTQYF. As DNA, the CDR3 is TGCGCCAGCAGCTTGGGGCCTAGCGGGATTGGGACCCAGTACTTC.

This clone appeared a few times. The rearrangement uses TRBV9 and TRBJ1-2; D may be TRBD1 (6 bases). The V gene's germline CDR1 is SGDLS and CDR2 YYNGEE. V gave up 2 bases and J gave up 6 bases, with 17 bases separating them. The CDR3 totals 15 residues. CDR3 sequence (DNA): TGTGCCAGCAGCGTTACACAGGGTATGGCGGATGGCTACACCTTC. Translating gives CASSVTQGMADGYTF.

The DNA for the CDR3 is TGTGCCAGCAGCTTAGATCGTAGCTCCTACGAGCAGTACTTC. Translation gives CASSLDRSSYEQYF. This rearrangement joins TRBV11-1 to TRBJ2-7; D gene ambiguous. CDR1 and CDR2 from the germline V gene are SGHAT and FQDESV (reference sequence). The ends were cut back, 1 base at V and 0 bases at J, with 7 bases in the middle. This CDR3 has 14 residues.